The 19 T cell receptor beta chains listed next were all sequenced from one sample in a study of T-cell memory formation after mild COVID-19. TCRdb called the 5' RACE reads again in MiXCR, with one record for every CDR3 protein. The sample gives 200,000 to 300,000 distinct CDR3 sequences, over 15% of which show up once; around a fifth is in the top ten. Sequenced sample: PBMCs or a T cell subset sorted from them (not recorded which). These receptors were collected from a young man who had mild COVID-19 (a few samples of this study predate the infection). Cell type and time point are not known.

The CDR3 sequence is CASSLSSTEAFF. The CDR3 coding sequence is TGTGCCAGCAGCTTGTCGAGCACTGAAGCTTTCTTT. J is TRBJ1-1 and V is TRBV5-6; D is uncertain. The CDR3 has 12 residues. V shed 1 base and J shed 4 bases, with 5 bases lying between them. Looked up from germline, CDR1 is SGHDT and CDR2 is YYEEEE.

The chain employs TRBV12-3 or TRBV12-4 and TRBJ2-2; D perhaps matches TRBD2 (6 bases). The CDR3 totals 15 residues. V lost 5 bases and J lost 6, with 16 bases in between. The CDR3 is CASSHSGGEPGELFF. As DNA, the CDR3 is TGTGCCAGCAGTCATTCAGGAGGGGAACCCGGGGAGCTGTTTTTT.

The V gene is TRBV7-9, the J gene TRBJ2-2, with 7 bases identical to TRBD1. Germline V lookup: CDR1 SEHNR, CDR2 FQNEAQ (reference sequence). V dropped 4 bases and J dropped 6; count of bases not matched to a gene: 5. The CDR3 has 14 residues. The CDR3 bases are TGTGCCAGCAGCTCCCTACAGGGGCCCGGGGAGCTGTTTTTT. Protein: CASSSLQGPGELFF.

This clonotype came up a few times. The rearrangement links TRBV5-5 to TRBJ1-2; the match to TRBD1 covers 12 bases. The CDR3 consists of 16 residues. Germline CDR1 is SGHKS and CDR2 is YYEKEE (reference sequence). After removal of 4 bases from V and 4 bases from J, the junction contained 8 bases not matched to a gene. The chain's CDR3 is CASSPPGQGAPYGYTF. The CDR3, as DNA: TGTGCCAGCAGCCCTCCGGGACAGGGGGCTCCCTATGGCTACACCTTC.

The chain combines TRBV7-8 with TRBJ1-2; TRBD1 matches 7 bases. The CDR3 loop spans 12 amino acids. Germline V CDR1 and CDR2: SGHVS, FQNEAQ. V lost 5 bases to trimming and J lost 8 bases; unmatched junction nucleotides: 5. CDR3 amino acids: CASSADRVGYTF. The DNA for the CDR3 is TGTGCCAGCAGCGCAGACAGGGTCGGCTACACCTTC.

This clonotype occurred a few times. The chain is built from TRBV29-1 and TRBJ2-7, with D possibly TRBD2 on 6 matching bases. Trimming stripped 1 base from V and 4 bases from J, with 11 bases between. Germline assignment: CDR1 SQVTM and CDR2 ANQGSEA. The CDR3 runs to 13 residues. The CDR3 sequence: CSVEVREEYEQYF. The CDR3 DNA reads TGCAGCGTTGAAGTAAGGGAGGAATACGAGCAGTACTTC.

V and J are TRBV4-1 and TRBJ2-7; D unresolved. This CDR3 comprises 13 residues. CDR1 and CDR2 (germline): MGHRA, YSYEKL. V was pared by 1 base and J by 7 bases, with 11 bases between. In DNA form, the CDR3 reads TGCGCCAGCAGCCAAGTGGGCAAAGGGGAGCAGTACTTC. As protein: CASSQVGKGEQYF.

The J gene is TRBJ2-3, the V gene TRBV5-1; tentative D call: TRBD2 (5 bases). This CDR3 spans 14 amino acids. V was pared by 6 bases and J by 2 bases, with 13 bases between. Germline lookup yields CDR1 SGHRS and CDR2 YFSETQ. The CDR3 DNA reads as TGCGCCAGCAACATAGGACGGGACACAGATACGCAGTATTTT. This sequence encodes CASNIGRDTDTQYF.

This clonotype was seen a handful of times. This chain joins TRBV18 and TRBJ2-7; D is perhaps TRBD1 (5 bases). The CDR3 length is 12 residues. Germline-derived CDR1 and CDR2 are KGHSH and LQKENI. V lost 4 bases, J lost 2 bases, and 6 bases lay in between. The CDR3: CASSQTAYEQYV. The CDR3 bases are TGTGCCAGCTCACAGACAGCCTACGAGCAGTACGTC.

This clonotype came up a few times. The chain combines TRBV10-3 with TRBJ2-7; D call uncertain. Germline CDR1 reads ENHRY; CDR2 reads SYGVKD. The CDR3 length is 12 residues. Trimming cost V 3 bases and J 6 bases, with 9 bases left between them. In DNA, the CDR3 is TGTGCCATCAGTGACGTGGTTGCCGAGCAGTACTTC. Protein: CAISDVVAEQYF.

The chain carries TRBV28 and TRBJ2-7; TRBD1 is a possible D gene (6 bases). Trimming took off 3 bases at V and 4 bases at J, with 10 bases between the two ends. The germline V gene has CDR1 MDHEN and CDR2 SYDVKM. This CDR3 spans 13 amino acids. In DNA, the CDR3 is TGTGCCAGCAGTTTTTTAGGGGGTTACGAGCAGTACGTC. Amino acid sequence: CASSFLGGYEQYV.

This clonotype was detected a few times. The chain recombines TRBV7-9 with TRBJ1-5; no reliable D call. This CDR3 spans 13 amino acids. V was clipped by 1 base and J by 4 bases, with 5 bases between them. Germline V gene data show CDR1 as SEHNR and CDR2 as FQNEAQ (reference sequence). The CDR3: CASSLGVNQPQHF. Here the CDR3 DNA reads TGTGCCAGCAGCTTAGGCGTAAATCAGCCCCAGCATTTT.

This sequence joins TRBV5-1 and TRBJ1-5, with TRBD1 identical over 7 bases. The CDR3 totals 15 residues. Germline lookup yields CDR1 SGHRS and CDR2 YFSETQ. After removal of 1 base from V and 2 bases from J, the junction contained 3 bases not matched to a gene. The CDR3 loop reads CASSLTGEGNQPQHF. The DNA for the CDR3 is TGCGCCAGCAGCTTGACAGGGGAGGGCAATCAGCCCCAGCATTTT.

The CDR3: CASSYSPGPSTPQHF. CDR3 bases: TGTGCCAGCAGTTACTCGCCAGGGCCTAGTACGCCCCAGCATTTT. The chain has TRBV6-5 and TRBJ1-5; possible D gene TRBD1, 5 bases. Germline-derived CDR1 and CDR2 are MNHEY and SVGAGI. The V gene lost 0 bases and the J gene lost 9 bases, with 15 bases spanning the gap. This CDR3 region has 15 residues.

The rearrangement links TRBV6-5 to TRBJ2-5; D might be TRBD2 (7 bases). CDR3 length: 16 amino acids. V lost 0 bases and J lost 1, with 12 bases in between. CDR1 MNHEY and CDR2 SVGAGI come from the germline V gene. The chain's CDR3 is CASSYSGGALQETQYF. The CDR3 coding sequence is TGTGCCAGCAGTTACTCAGGGGGGGCCCTCCAAGAGACCCAGTACTTC.

The V gene is TRBV2, the J gene TRBJ1-2; D perhaps matches TRBD1 (5 bases). From germline, CDR1 is SNHLY and CDR2 FYNNEI. V lost 6 bases to trimming and J lost 8 bases, with 16 bases between them. This CDR3 is 13 amino acids long. The DNA of the CDR3 is TGTGCCAGCAGCCCCAGGGCTGGAGACGGCTACACCTTC. Its translation: CASSPRAGDGYTF.

This clonotype was seen at least ten times. DNA of the CDR3: TGTGCCAGCAGCCGTGGACAGGGAGGGACTGAAGCTTTCTTT. Translated, it gives CASSRGQGGTEAFF. The chain combines TRBV6-2 or TRBV6-3 with TRBJ1-1; TRBD1 aligns across 8 bases. V was pared by 6 bases and J by 5 bases, with 8 bases of the junction left unmatched. The CDR3 is 14 amino acids. The germline V gene encodes CDR1 MNHEY and CDR2 SVGEGT.

This clonotype has a handful of counts. This rearrangement joins TRBV27 to TRBJ2-5, with D hard to call. Trimming left V 7 bases short and J 2 bases short, with 17 bases between. The CDR3 length is 15 residues. The germline V gene encodes CDR1 MNHEY and CDR2 SMNVEV (reference sequence). CDR3 bases: TGTGCCAGCACTGCCAGATATTCGGGTCAAGAGACCCAGTACTTC. It specifies CASTARYSGQETQYF.

V is TRBV6-1 and J is TRBJ2-1; tentative D call: TRBD1 (5 bases). CDR3 length: 15 amino acids. Germline lookup yields CDR1 MNHNS and CDR2 SASEGT. Trimming pared 10 bases from V and 5 bases from J, leaving 21 bases between. The CDR3 DNA is TGTGCCAACAGGCCCCCGGCCGGGCCGCACAATGAGCAGTTCTTC. Protein product: CANRPPAGPHNEQFF.